A selection of T cell receptor beta chains follows, all from one sample in a study of T cell changes during pregnancy in multiple sclerosis. Method: immunoSEQ multiplex PCR; TCRdb's copy keeps in-frame clones and lacks some. The sample lists 60,000 or so clones; less than 95% were seen once. The sample consisted of CD4+ T cells from peripheral blood mononuclear cells, taken after pregnancy. The source of these receptors is a female donor in good health, enrolled as a control in a pregnancy study. CDR3s include the opening cysteine and the closing phenylalanine or tryptophan. The order of the fields is J gene, D gene, V gene, clone size, CDR3 protein, CDR3 DNA. The D gene is left open where the match is weak. Rows may omit the clone size; those that give it use once, few, many or a size class.

j_call: TRBJ1-6; d_call: -; v_call: TRBV11-2; clone_size: -; cdr3_aa: CASSSSRVGDTSPLHF; cdr3_nt: TGTGCCAGCAGCTCTAGTCGGGTAGGGGATACTTCACCCCTCCACTTT
j_call: TRBJ2-3; d_call: TRBD2; v_call: TRBV11-3; clone_size: -; cdr3_aa: CASSLESGGAVRSTDTQYF; cdr3_nt: TGTGCCAGCAGCTTAGAAAGCGGGGGGGCCGTTAGAAGCACAGATACGCAGTATTTT
j_call: TRBJ2-2; d_call: TRBD1; v_call: TRBV5-1; clone_size: -; cdr3_aa: CASSVDRVLTGELFF; cdr3_nt: TGCGCCAGCAGCGTCGACAGGGTTCTGACCGGGGAGCTGTTTTTT
j_call: TRBJ2-1; d_call: -; v_call: TRBV20-1; clone_size: -; cdr3_aa: CSAFSRNEQFF; cdr3_nt: TGCAGTGCTTTCTCACGGAATGAGCAGTTCTTC
j_call: TRBJ1-6; d_call: -; v_call: TRBV5-1; clone_size: -; cdr3_aa: CASSFADSGHSSPLHF; cdr3_nt: TGCGCCAGCAGCTTTGCGGACAGCGGTCATAGTTCACCCCTCCACTTT
j_call: TRBJ1-2; d_call: -; v_call: TRBV7-9; clone_size: once; cdr3_aa: CASSSEAVLDYTF; cdr3_nt: TGTGCCAGCAGCTCCGAGGCGGTCCTTGACTACACCTTC
j_call: TRBJ1-5; d_call: TRBD1; v_call: TRBV11-2; clone_size: once; cdr3_aa: CASSFGQGSFQPQHF; cdr3_nt: TGTGCCAGCAGCTTCGGACAGGGAAGTTTTCAGCCCCAGCATTTT
j_call: TRBJ1-1; d_call: -; v_call: TRBV5-1; clone_size: -; cdr3_aa: CASSRDSQITEAFF; cdr3_nt: TGCGCCAGCAGTCGGGACTCACAGATTACTGAAGCTTTCTTT
j_call: TRBJ1-1; d_call: TRBD1; v_call: TRBV11-3; clone_size: once; cdr3_aa: CASSPMNRGTEAFF; cdr3_nt: TGTGCCAGCAGCCCCATGAACAGGGGGACTGAAGCTTTCTTT
j_call: TRBJ2-7; d_call: TRBD1; v_call: TRBV6-6; clone_size: -; cdr3_aa: CASSRQGTYEQYF; cdr3_nt: TGTGCCAGCAGTCGACAGGGGACCTACGAGCAGTACTTC
j_call: TRBJ1-5; d_call: -; v_call: TRBV25-1; clone_size: -; cdr3_aa: CASSPLGGGDNQPQHF; cdr3_nt: TGTGCCAGCAGCCCCTTGGGGGGAGGGGACAATCAGCCCCAGCATTTT
j_call: TRBJ1-2; d_call: TRBD1; v_call: TRBV6-5; clone_size: -; cdr3_aa: CASTADRATYGYTF; cdr3_nt: TGTGCCAGCACCGCGGACAGGGCGACCTATGGCTACACCTTC
j_call: TRBJ2-6; d_call: -; v_call: TRBV30; clone_size: -; cdr3_aa: CAWSVPGRGSGANVLTF; cdr3_nt: TGTGCCTGGAGTGTTCCGGGTAGGGGCTCTGGGGCCAACGTCCTGACTTTC
j_call: TRBJ1-6; d_call: TRBD1; v_call: TRBV6-5; clone_size: -; cdr3_aa: CASSQDRATLHF; cdr3_nt: TGTGCCAGCAGTCAGGACAGGGCGACCCTCCACTTT
j_call: TRBJ2-1; d_call: TRBD2; v_call: TRBV5-8; clone_size: -; cdr3_aa: CASSLQRTSGSHNEQFF; cdr3_nt: TGTGCCAGCAGCCTACAAAGGACTAGCGGTAGTCACAATGAGCAGTTCTTC